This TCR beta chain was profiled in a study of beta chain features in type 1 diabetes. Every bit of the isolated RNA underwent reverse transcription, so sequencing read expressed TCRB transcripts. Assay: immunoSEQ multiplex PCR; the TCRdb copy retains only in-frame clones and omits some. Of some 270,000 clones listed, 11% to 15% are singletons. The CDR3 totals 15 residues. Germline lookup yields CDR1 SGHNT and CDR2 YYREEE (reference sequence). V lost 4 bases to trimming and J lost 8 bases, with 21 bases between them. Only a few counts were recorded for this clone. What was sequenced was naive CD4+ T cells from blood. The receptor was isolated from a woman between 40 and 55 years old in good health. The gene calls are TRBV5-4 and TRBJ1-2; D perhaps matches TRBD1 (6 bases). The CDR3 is CASSPEGGGARGYTF. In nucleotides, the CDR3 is TGTGCCAGCAGCCCTGAGGGTGGGGGGGCGAGGGGCTACACCTTC.